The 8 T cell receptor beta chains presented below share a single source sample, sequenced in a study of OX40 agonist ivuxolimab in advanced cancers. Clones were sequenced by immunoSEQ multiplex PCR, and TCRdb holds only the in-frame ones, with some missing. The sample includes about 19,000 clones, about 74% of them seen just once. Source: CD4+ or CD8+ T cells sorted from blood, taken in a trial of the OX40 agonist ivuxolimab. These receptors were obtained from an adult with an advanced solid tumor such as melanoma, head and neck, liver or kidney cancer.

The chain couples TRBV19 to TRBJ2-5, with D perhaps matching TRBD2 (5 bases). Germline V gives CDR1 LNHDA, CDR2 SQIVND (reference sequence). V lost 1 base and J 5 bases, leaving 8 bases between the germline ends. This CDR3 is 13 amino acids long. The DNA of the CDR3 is TGTGCCAGTAGTATAGTTGGGGAGGAGACCCAGTACTTC. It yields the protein CASSIVGEETQYF.

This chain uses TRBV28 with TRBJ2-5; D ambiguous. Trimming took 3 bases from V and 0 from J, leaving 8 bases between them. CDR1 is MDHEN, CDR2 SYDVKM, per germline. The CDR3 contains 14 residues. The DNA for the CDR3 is TGTGCCAGCAGTTTGGGTAGCAACCAAGAGACCCAGTACTTC. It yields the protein CASSLGSNQETQYF.

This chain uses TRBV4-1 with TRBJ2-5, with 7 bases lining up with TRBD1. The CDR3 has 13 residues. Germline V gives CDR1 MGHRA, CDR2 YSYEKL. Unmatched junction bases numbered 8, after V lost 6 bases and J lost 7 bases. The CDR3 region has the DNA TGCGCCAGCAGACCCACAGGGGCGGTGACCCAGTACTTC. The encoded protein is CASRPTGAVTQYF.

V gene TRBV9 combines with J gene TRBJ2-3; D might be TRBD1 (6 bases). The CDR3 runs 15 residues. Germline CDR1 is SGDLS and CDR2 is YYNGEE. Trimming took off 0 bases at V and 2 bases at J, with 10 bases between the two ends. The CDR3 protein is CASSVGTANTDTQYF. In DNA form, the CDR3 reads TGTGCCAGCAGCGTAGGGACAGCAAACACAGATACGCAGTATTTT.

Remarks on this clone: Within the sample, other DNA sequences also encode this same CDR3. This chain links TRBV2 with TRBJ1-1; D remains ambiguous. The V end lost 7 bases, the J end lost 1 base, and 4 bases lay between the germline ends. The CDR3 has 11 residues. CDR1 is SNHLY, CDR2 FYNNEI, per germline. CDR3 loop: CASTSNTEAFF. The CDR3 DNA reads TGTGCCAGCACCTCGAACACTGAAGCTTTCTTT.

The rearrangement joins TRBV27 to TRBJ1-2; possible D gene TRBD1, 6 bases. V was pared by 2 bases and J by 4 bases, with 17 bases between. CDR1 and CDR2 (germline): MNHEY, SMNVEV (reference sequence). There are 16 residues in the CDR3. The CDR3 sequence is CASSLQGSGQPYGYTF. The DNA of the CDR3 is TGTGCCAGCAGTTTACAGGGAAGCGGACAGCCCTATGGCTACACCTTC.

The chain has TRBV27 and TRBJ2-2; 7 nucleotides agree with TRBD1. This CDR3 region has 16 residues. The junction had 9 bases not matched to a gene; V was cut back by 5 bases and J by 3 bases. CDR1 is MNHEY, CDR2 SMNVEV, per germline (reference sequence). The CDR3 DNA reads TGTGCCAGCAGTCTACGAGGACAGGATTACACCGGGGAGCTGTTTTTT. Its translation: CASSLRGQDYTGELFF.

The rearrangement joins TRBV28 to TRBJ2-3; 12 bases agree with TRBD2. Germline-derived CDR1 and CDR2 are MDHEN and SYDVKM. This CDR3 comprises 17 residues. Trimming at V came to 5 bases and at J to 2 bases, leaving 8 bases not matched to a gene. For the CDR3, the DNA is TGTGCCAGCAGTCCTGGACTAGCGGGACCCCTCACAGATACGCAGTATTTT. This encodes CASSPGLAGPLTDTQYF.